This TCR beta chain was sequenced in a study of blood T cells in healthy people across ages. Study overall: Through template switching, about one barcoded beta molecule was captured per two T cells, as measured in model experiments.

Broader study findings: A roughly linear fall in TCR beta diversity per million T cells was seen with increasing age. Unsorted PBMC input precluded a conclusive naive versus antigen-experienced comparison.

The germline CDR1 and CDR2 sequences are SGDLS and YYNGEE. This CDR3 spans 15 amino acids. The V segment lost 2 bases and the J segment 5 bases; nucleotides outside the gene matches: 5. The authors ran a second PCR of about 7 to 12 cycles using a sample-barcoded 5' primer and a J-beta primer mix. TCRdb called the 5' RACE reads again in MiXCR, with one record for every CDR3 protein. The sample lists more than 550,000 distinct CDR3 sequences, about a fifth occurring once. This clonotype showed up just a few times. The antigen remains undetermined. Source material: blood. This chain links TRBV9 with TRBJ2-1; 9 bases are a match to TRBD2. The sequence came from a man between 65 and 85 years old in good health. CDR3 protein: CASSVSSGTNNEQFF. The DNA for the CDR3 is TGTGCCAGCAGCGTCTCTAGCGGGACCAACAATGAGCAGTTCTTC. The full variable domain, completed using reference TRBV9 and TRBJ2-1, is DSGVTQTPKHLITATGQRVTLRCSPRSGDLSVYWYQQSLDQGLQFLIQYYNGEERAKGNILERFSAQQFPDLHSELNLSSLELGDSALYFCASSVSSGTNNEQFFGPGTRLTVL.